The 18 T cell receptor beta chains in this list originate from one sample, sequenced in a study of siplizumab effects on memory and regulatory T cells. Measured with immunoSEQ multiplex PCR; TCRdb has only the in-frame clones, and not every one. The table includes 57,000 or so clones, 79% detected once. Sequences were obtained from memory CD4+ T cells sorted from blood. The origin of the receptors is a human donor in good health.

This clone was detected only once. The chain couples TRBV27 to TRBJ2-7; the D gene is possibly TRBD2 (6 bases). Trimming pared 6 bases from V and 1 base from J, leaving 16 bases between. CDR3 size: 15 residues. Germline lookup yields CDR1 MNHEY and CDR2 SMNVEV (reference sequence). CDR3 in amino acids: CASRGGAGLSYEQYF. CDR3 DNA sequence: TGTGCCAGCAGGGGGGGTGCAGGGTTATCCTACGAGCAGTACTTC.

The chain's CDR3 is CASSLRADNNSPLHF. The CDR3 DNA follows: TGTGCCAGCAGCTTACGGGCCGACAATAATTCACCCCTCCACTTT. The rearrangement joins TRBV7-2 to TRBJ1-6; D unresolved. The CDR3 has 15 residues. In germline, CDR1 is SGHTA, CDR2 FQGNSA. The V gene lost 2 bases and the J gene lost 5 bases, with 10 bases spanning the gap.

CDR3 region: CASSPIIGTSGNTIYF. The CDR3 nucleotides read TGTGCCAGCTCACCGATCATCGGGACCTCTGGAAACACCATATATTTT. V gene TRBV18 combines with J gene TRBJ1-3; a possible D gene is TRBD1 (5 bases). CDR1 is KGHSH and CDR2 is LQKENI in the germline V gene. The V gene lost 3 bases and the J gene lost 0 bases, with 12 bases spanning the gap. This CDR3 is built from 16 residues. Together with reference TRBV18 and TRBJ1-3, the CDR3 gives the full variable domain: NAGVMQNPRHLVRRRGQEARLRCSPMKGHSHVYWYRQLPEEGLKFMVYLQKENIIDESGMPKERFSAEFPKEGPSILRIQQVVRGDSAAYFCASSPIIGTSGNTIYFGEGSWLTVV.

The chain employs TRBV28 and TRBJ1-2; 8 bases line up with TRBD1. V lost 6 bases to trimming and J lost 5 bases; unmatched junction nucleotides: 2. The CDR3 length is 12 residues. Germline V gene sequence: CDR1 MDHEN, CDR2 SYDVKM. The CDR3 reads CASSWTGYGYTF. The CDR3, as DNA: TGTGCCAGCAGCTGGACAGGGTATGGCTACACCTTC.

The genes are TRBV10-1 and TRBJ2-7; no clear D. Germline V CDR1 and CDR2: WNHNN, SYGVQD (reference sequence). V was trimmed by 6 bases and J by 4 bases, leaving 19 bases between them. The CDR3 runs 15 residues. CDR3 loop: CASSARRREVYEQYF. In DNA, the CDR3 is TGCGCCAGCAGCGCTCGTCGGAGAGAGGTTTACGAGCAGTACTTC.

The J gene is TRBJ2-3, the V gene TRBV9, with a weak D call TRBD2 (6 bases). V was trimmed by 4 bases and J by 0 bases, leaving 15 bases between them. The CDR3 is 16 residues long. Germline V lookup: CDR1 SGDLS, CDR2 YYNGEE. The CDR3 is CASSPPQGTSTDTQYF. The CDR3 DNA is TGTGCCAGCAGCCCCCCCCAAGGGACTAGCACAGATACGCAGTATTTT.

The V call is TRBV7-9, the J call TRBJ2-1; 11 bases agree with TRBD2. Unmatched junction bases numbered 11, after V lost 5 bases and J lost 5 bases. This CDR3 comprises 17 residues. Germline V gene sequence: CDR1 SEHNR, CDR2 FQNEAQ (reference sequence). The CDR3, as DNA: TGTGCCAGCAGCCCTCGAGCTAGCGGGGGGCGGAACAATGAGCAGTTCTTC. Its translation is CASSPRASGGRNNEQFF. Full variable domain (remainder filled in from reference TRBV7-9 and TRBJ2-1): DTGVSQNPRHKITKRGQNVTFRCDPISEHNRLYWYRQTLGQGPEFLTYFQNEAQLEKSRLLSDRFSAERPKGSFSTLEIQRTEQGDSAMYLCASSPRASGGRNNEQFFGPGTRLTVL.

The chain joins TRBV29-1 to TRBJ1-1; D gene unclear. The V end was cut by 4 bases, the J end by 4 bases, with 16 bases between. Per germline, CDR1 SQVTM and CDR2 ANQGSEA. This CDR3 contains 14 residues. CDR3 coding DNA: TGCAGCGTTGTTATGACGGGGAGGAGCACTGAAGCTTTCTTT. This sequence encodes CSVVMTGRSTEAFF.

The chain links TRBV7-7 to TRBJ2-5; the D gene is possibly TRBD1 (6 bases). V gave up 5 bases and J gave up 5 bases, with 9 bases separating them. From germline, CDR1 is SSHAT and CDR2 FNYEAQ (reference sequence). The CDR3 covers 12 residues. The CDR3 sequence: CASSIQGETQYF. The DNA for the CDR3 is TGTGCCAGCAGCATACAGGGCGAGACCCAGTACTTC.

This clone turned up a few times. The chain recombines TRBV5-1 with TRBJ1-1; D might be TRBD1 (5 bases). This CDR3 spans 14 amino acids. Between the trimmed V and J ends, which lost 0 bases and 1 base, there was a span of 7 bases. Per germline, CDR1 SGHRS and CDR2 YFSETQ. DNA of the CDR3: TGCGCCAGCAGCTTGGGGGGGACGAACACTGAAGCTTTCTTT. This sequence encodes CASSLGGTNTEAFF.

This chain uses TRBV15 with TRBJ1-4; D possibly corresponds to TRBD1 (6 bases). Germline-derived CDR1 and CDR2 are LNHNV and YYDKDF (reference sequence). CDR3 length: 16 amino acids. The V and J ends lost 0 bases and 8 bases respectively, with 16 bases between them. CDR3: CATSRDGSGAEEKLFF. Here the CDR3 DNA reads TGTGCCACCAGCAGAGATGGTTCGGGGGCAGAGGAAAAACTGTTTTTT.

This clone has only one observation. The V and J genes are TRBV4-2 and TRBJ2-3, with D uncertain. CDR3 length equals 16 residues. Trimming removed 4 bases from V and 0 bases from J, with 14 bases in between. Germline assignment: CDR1 LGHNA and CDR2 YNFKEQ. The CDR3 loop is CASSPTLQTSTDTQYF. CDR3 in DNA: TGTGCCAGCAGCCCAACGCTCCAGACTAGCACAGATACGCAGTATTTT.

This clone was seen once. At the DNA level, this CDR3 is encoded by other sequences in the same sample as well. The rearrangement links TRBV6-5 to TRBJ1-1; D gene unclear. The length of the CDR3 is 14 residues. The germline gives CDR1 MNHEY, CDR2 SVGAGI. The V gene lost 0 bases and the J gene lost 3 bases, with 8 bases spanning the gap. DNA of the CDR3: TGTGCCAGCAGTTACTCCCGGGGTGACACTGAAGCTTTCTTT. Translation: CASSYSRGDTEAFF.

This clone was found once. At one of its ends the junction is not consistent with the germline gene, which may arise from a read error. The rearrangement joins TRBV6-5 to TRBJ2-1; 9 nucleotides line up with TRBD2. The germline V gene has CDR1 MNHEY and CDR2 SVGAGI. The CDR3 consists of 13 residues. The CDR3, as DNA: TGTGCCAGCAGGAAAGACTGGGCGGGGGGGCCGCTCTTC. This translates into CASRKDWAGGPLF.

The chain combines TRBV6-5 with TRBJ2-7; TRBD2 matches at 7 bases. The CDR3 runs 14 residues. V lost 2 bases to trimming and J lost 6 bases; unmatched junction nucleotides: 7. CDR1 and CDR2 (germline): MNHEY, SVGAGI. CDR3 amino acids: CASSYGRLAAEQYF. The CDR3 DNA is TGTGCCAGCAGTTACGGACGACTAGCAGCCGAGCAGTACTTC.

V and J are TRBV5-1 and TRBJ2-6; no clear D gene. Germline CDR1 is SGHRS and CDR2 is YFSETQ. CDR3 size: 15 residues. With 2 bases removed from V and 0 bases from J, the gap between germline ends came to 6 bases. The CDR3 loop reads CASSFDGSGANVLTF. The CDR3 DNA follows: TGCGCCAGCAGCTTCGACGGCTCTGGGGCCAACGTCCTGACTTTC.

This chain joins TRBV7-2 and TRBJ1-3; D not certain. CDR1 is SGHTA and CDR2 is FQGNSA in the germline V gene. This CDR3 region has 16 residues. V shed 1 base and J shed 0 bases, with 10 bases lying between them. The CDR3 is CASSLEFSRSGNTIYF. The CDR3, as DNA: TGTGCCAGCAGCTTAGAATTCAGCCGCTCTGGAAACACCATATATTTT.

The rearrangement links TRBV27 to TRBJ1-5; TRBD1 is a possible D gene (6 bases). Trimming removed 0 bases at V and 3 bases at J, with 12 bases between. This CDR3 region has 16 residues. Germline CDR1 MNHEY, CDR2 SMNVEV (reference sequence). The CDR3 sequence: CASSLSGGGYNQPQHF. CDR3 bases: TGTGCCAGCAGTTTATCGGGAGGGGGTTACAATCAGCCCCAGCATTTT.